One T cell receptor (beta chain) is described in this entry. V shed 4 bases, J shed 0 bases, and the junction held 6 bases outside the gene matches. The CDR3 totals 17 residues. Germline V gene data show CDR1 as MGHRA and CDR2 as YSYEKL. This record comes from a study of blood T cell repertoires in COVID-19. In the study overall: Collection of acute and convalescent COVID-19 samples took place in the United States, Italy and Spain. Sample material is recorded as cDNA or gDNA derived from T cells, B-cell-depleted T cells, or PBMCs.

As processed by the authors: Reference gene primer amplification in the assay estimated nucleated cell counts. Sequencing used immunoSEQ multiplex PCR; TCRdb keeps in-frame clones, though not all of them. V and J calls plus clone size are reproduced from that table; the DNA served to infer D and trimming. The table lists roughly 110,000 clones, 84% of them singletons, with 13% to 15% in the top ten. Sample: peripheral blood. The rearrangement uses TRBV4-1 and TRBJ1-3; 10 bases line up with TRBD1. This sequence was found in a woman aged 60-70 years with acute or convalescent COVID-19. In DNA, the CDR3 is TGCGCCAGCAGCCCGACAGGGGGCCCTTACTCTGGAAACACCATATATTTT. Its translation is CASSPTGGPYSGNTIYF.